The clone carrying this T cell receptor (beta chain) was observed many times. Antigen specificity is unknown. This sample was included in a study of esophageal squamous cell carcinoma under preoperative chemotherapy. Germline-derived CDR1 and CDR2 are MNHEY and SVGAGI. CDR3 size: 14 residues. Trimming left V 5 bases short and J 6 bases short, with 14 bases between. TCRdb re-derived calls from the PCR reads in MiXCR, one entry per CDR3 protein. The table lists about 16,000 distinct CDR3 sequences, 40% to 50% of them singletons. The sample's time point: before preoperative PTX-NDP chemotherapy. Study outcomes and limitations: Post-treatment tumor-infiltrating lymphocytes appeared partly derived from peripheral T cells migrating into the tumor.

The chain employs TRBV6-5 and TRBJ2-1; D might be TRBD2 (6 bases). Sample collection occurred from a patient given preoperative chemotherapy. The TCR comes from a human donor with esophageal squamous cell carcinoma. The donor label of this sample is uncertain. The CDR3 sequence is CASSLFGSRNEQFF. CDR3 DNA: TGTGCCAGCAGTCTATTCGGGAGCCGCAATGAGCAGTTCTTC.